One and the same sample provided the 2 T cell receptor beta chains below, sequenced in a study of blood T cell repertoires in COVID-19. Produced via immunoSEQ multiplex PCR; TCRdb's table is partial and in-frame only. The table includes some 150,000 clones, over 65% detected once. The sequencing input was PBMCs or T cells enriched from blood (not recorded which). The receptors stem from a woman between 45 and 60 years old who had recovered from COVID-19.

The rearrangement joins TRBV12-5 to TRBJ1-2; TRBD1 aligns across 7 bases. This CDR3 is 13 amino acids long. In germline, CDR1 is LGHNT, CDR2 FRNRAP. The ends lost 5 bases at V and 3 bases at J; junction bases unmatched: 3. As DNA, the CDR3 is TGTGCTAGTGGTGCTGACAGGGACTATGGCTACACCTTC. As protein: CASGADRDYGYTF.

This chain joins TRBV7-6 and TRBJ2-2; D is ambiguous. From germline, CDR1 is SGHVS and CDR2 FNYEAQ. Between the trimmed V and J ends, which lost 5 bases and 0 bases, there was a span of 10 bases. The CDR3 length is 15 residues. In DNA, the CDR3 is TGTGCCAGCAGCACCAGGATGGCGAACACCGGGGAGCTGTTTTTT. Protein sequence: CASSTRMANTGELFF.